This T cell receptor beta chain stems from a study of T cells in Graves' hyperthyroidism and ophthalmopathy. RNA transcripts yielded amplified TCR beta CDR3 regions. Primed by the HTBI set, a first-round RT-PCR was run on the TCR CDR3. TCRdb ran MiXCR on the multiplex PCR reads and lists one entry per CDR3 protein. The sample includes 640,000 or so distinct CDR3 sequences, under 15% of them seen just once. Only a few counts were recorded for this clonotype. CDR1 is SGHTA and CDR2 is FQGNSA in the germline V gene. V was clipped by 1 base and J by 7 bases; unmatched bases: 11. CDR3 length: 17 amino acids.

Sample: blood. This TCR came from a woman aged 40 to 55 with Graves' ophthalmopathy. This sequence joins TRBV7-2 and TRBJ2-5, with 11 bases that match TRBD2. CDR3 coding DNA: TGTGCCAGCAGCTTAGGGCTCGGACTAGCGGGTTCCGGGACCCAGTACTTC. Amino acids: CASSLGLGLAGSGTQYF.